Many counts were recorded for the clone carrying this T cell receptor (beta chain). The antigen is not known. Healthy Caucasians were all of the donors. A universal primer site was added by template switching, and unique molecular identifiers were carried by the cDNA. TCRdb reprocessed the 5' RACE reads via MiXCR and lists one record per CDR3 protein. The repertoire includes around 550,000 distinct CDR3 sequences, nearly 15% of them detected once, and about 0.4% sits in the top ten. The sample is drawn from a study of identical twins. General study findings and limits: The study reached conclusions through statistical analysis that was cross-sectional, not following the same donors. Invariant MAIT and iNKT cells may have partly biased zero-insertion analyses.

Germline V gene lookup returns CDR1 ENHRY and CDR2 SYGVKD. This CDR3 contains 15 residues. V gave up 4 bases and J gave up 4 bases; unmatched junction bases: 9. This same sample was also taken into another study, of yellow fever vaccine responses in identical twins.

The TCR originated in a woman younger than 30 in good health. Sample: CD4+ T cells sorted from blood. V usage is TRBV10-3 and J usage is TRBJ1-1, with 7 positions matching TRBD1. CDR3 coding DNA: TGTGCCATCAGTGGGGGCGACAGGGCTGGCACTGAAGCTTTCTTT. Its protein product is CAISGGDRAGTEAFF.